These 25 T cell receptor beta chains were sequenced from one sample in a study of blood T cell repertoires in COVID-19. Sequencing was performed with immunoSEQ multiplex PCR; in TCRdb, only in-frame clones are kept and a portion is missing. The repertoire holds about 140,000 clones, with roughly 80% as singletons. The sample taken for sequencing was peripheral blood. These receptors came from a man in his forties or fifties with active or convalescent COVID-19.

V and J are TRBV27 and TRBJ1-5; D might be TRBD1 (6 bases). CDR1 MNHEY and CDR2 SMNVEV come from the germline V gene (reference sequence). Trimming stripped 3 bases from V and 3 bases from J, with 9 bases between. CDR3 size: 14 residues. CDR3 DNA sequence: TGTGCCAGCAGTTTCGGACAGCTCAATCAGCCCCAGCATTTT. Translation: CASSFGQLNQPQHF.

The gene calls are TRBV7-2 and TRBJ2-3; no definite D call. The CDR3 contains 16 residues. V dropped 2 bases and J dropped 5 bases, with 17 bases sitting between them. Germline lookup yields CDR1 SGHTA and CDR2 FQGNSA. The CDR3 DNA sequence: TGTGCCAGCAGCTTAAATTTTCACTCGGTTGGAGATACGCAGTATTTT. Translating gives CASSLNFHSVGDTQYF.

A few counts support this clone. V is TRBV6-2 or TRBV6-3 and J is TRBJ2-7; 10 bases line up with TRBD2. Germline V gives CDR1 MNHEY, CDR2 SVGEGT. The CDR3 length is 14 residues. J lost 7 bases, V lost 4 bases, and 7 bases had no gene match. CDR3 in amino acids: CASSLAGGDWEQYF. CDR3 DNA sequence: TGTGCCAGCAGTTTAGCGGGAGGAGATTGGGAGCAGTACTTC.

This chain uses TRBV18 with TRBJ2-5; tentatively, D is TRBD2 (6 bases). This CDR3 spans 14 amino acids. Germline-derived CDR1 and CDR2 are KGHSH and LQKENI. V was trimmed by 0 bases and J by 5 bases, leaving 10 bases between them. Written as DNA, the CDR3 is TGTGCCAGCTCACCACCGACGACTAGGGAGACCCAGTACTTC. It translates to CASSPPTTRETQYF.

The genes are TRBV2 and TRBJ2-7, with 10 nucleotides matching TRBD2. Losses at the gene ends were 2 bases for V and 6 bases for J; bases not matched to a gene: 4. This CDR3 contains 14 residues. Germline CDR1 SNHLY, CDR2 FYNNEI. The CDR3 here is CASSELAGVGEQYF. The CDR3 coding sequence is TGTGCCAGCAGTGAACTAGCGGGAGTGGGCGAGCAGTACTTC. Based on the CDR3 plus reference TRBV2 and TRBJ2-7, the full variable domain is EPEVTQTPSHQVTQMGQEVILRCVPISNHLYFYWYRQILGQKVEFLVSFYNNEISEKSEIFDDQFSVERPDGSNFTLKIRSTKLEDSAMYFCASSELAGVGEQYFGPGTRLTVT.

V is TRBV7-8 and J is TRBJ2-2, with 7 bases that match TRBD2. The CDR3 consists of 18 residues. With 0 bases clipped from V and 0 bases from J, the junction kept 7 bases outside the gene matches. Germline V lookup: CDR1 SGHVS, CDR2 FQNEAQ. The CDR3: CASSLAPSSGANTGELFF. In nucleotides, the CDR3 is TGTGCCAGCAGCTTAGCGCCCTCTAGCGGAGCGAACACCGGGGAGCTGTTTTTT.

The CDR3 region is CASSPSVEGAHSPLHF. The CDR3 coding sequence is TGTGCCAGCAGCCCCTCCGTGGAGGGGGCTCATTCACCCCTCCACTTT. The J gene is TRBJ1-6, the V gene TRBV9, with 7 bases aligning to TRBD1. V was pared by 4 bases and J by 8 bases, with 12 bases of the junction left unmatched. This CDR3 is 16 amino acids long. CDR1 is SGDLS, CDR2 YYNGEE, per germline.

This clone was found a few times. The genes are TRBV13 and TRBJ1-1; possibly TRBD1 for D (5 bases). Looked up from germline, CDR1 is PRHDT and CDR2 is FYEKMQ (reference sequence). V lost 1 base and J lost 3, with 9 bases in between. CDR3 length: 14 amino acids. Here the CDR3 DNA reads TGTGCCAGCAGCTTAGCTGGGGCCTACACTGAAGCTTTCTTT. Translated, it gives CASSLAGAYTEAFF. Complete variable domain (other parts from reference TRBV13 and TRBJ1-1): AAGVIQSPRHLIKEKRETATLKCYPIPRHDTVYWYQQGPGQDPQFLISFYEKMQSDKGSIPDRFSAQQFSDYHSELNMSSLELGDSALYFCASSLAGAYTEAFFGQGTRLTVV.

The chain combines TRBV7-9 with TRBJ1-1; D may be TRBD1 (6 bases). V lost 4 bases and J 1 base, leaving 13 bases between the germline ends. CDR1 and CDR2 from the germline V gene are SEHNR and FQNEAQ (reference sequence). The CDR3 is made up of 15 amino acids. CDR3 nucleotide sequence: TGTGCCAGCAGCTACGACGGGGGGCGGAACACTGAAGCTTTCTTT. Amino acids: CASSYDGGRNTEAFF. The full variable domain, in which reference TRBV7-9 and TRBJ1-1 provide the parts outside the CDR3, is DTGVSQNPRHKITKRGQNVTFRCDPISEHNRLYWYRQTLGQGPEFLTYFQNEAQLEKSRLLSDRFSAERPKGSFSTLEIQRTEQGDSAMYLCASSYDGGRNTEAFFGQGTRLTVV.

The genes are TRBV5-1 and TRBJ1-5; D remains unclear. This CDR3 is built from 14 residues. The ends were cut back, 0 bases at V and 7 bases at J, with 11 bases in the middle. CDR1 SGHRS and CDR2 YFSETQ come from the germline V gene. CDR3 DNA sequence: TGCGCCAGCAGCTTGGACGCCCACGGGCAGCCCCAGCATTTT. It encodes CASSLDAHGQPQHF.

The rearrangement joins TRBV4-1 to TRBJ1-2, with D perhaps matching TRBD1 (5 bases). CDR3 length: 15 residues. Germline V lookup: CDR1 MGHRA, CDR2 YSYEKL. V was pared by 1 base and J by 2 bases, with 11 bases between. This CDR3 is CASSQGKQVNYGYTF. The CDR3 DNA sequence: TGCGCCAGCAGCCAAGGTAAACAGGTGAACTATGGCTACACCTTC.

The J gene is TRBJ2-1, the V gene TRBV7-9, with TRBD2 matching 7 bases. The CDR3 has 15 residues. Germline CDR1 is SEHNR and CDR2 is FQNEAQ (reference sequence). Germline trimming cut 6 bases from V and 5 bases from J; bases unmatched to any gene: 10. The DNA for the CDR3 is TGTGCCAGCAGTTTCGGGGGGAATACGAACAATGAGCAGTTCTTC. Its protein product is CASSFGGNTNNEQFF.

The chain employs TRBV6-5 and TRBJ2-7, with TRBD2 matching 10 bases. The CDR3 loop spans 14 amino acids. After removal of 10 bases from V and 3 bases from J, the junction contained 9 bases not matched to a gene. Germline lookup yields CDR1 MNHEY and CDR2 SVGAGI. CDR3 nucleotide sequence: TGTGCCACGATGGATAGCGGGAGGTTCTACGAGCAGTACTTC. This sequence encodes CATMDSGRFYEQYF.

J is TRBJ2-7 and V is TRBV6-5, with D tentatively TRBD2 (5 bases). Germline CDR1 reads MNHEY; CDR2 reads SVGAGI. V lost 0 bases and J lost 6, with 15 bases in between. The CDR3 runs 15 residues. CDR3 residues: CASSYSGLDPSEQYF. The CDR3 bases are TGTGCCAGCAGTTACTCCGGACTGGACCCCTCCGAGCAGTACTTC.

This clone was seen a few times. The rearrangement joins TRBV10-3 to TRBJ2-1; 8 nucleotides match TRBD1. CDR3 length: 14 amino acids. CDR1 is ENHRY and CDR2 is SYGVKD in the germline V gene. V was pared by 2 bases and J by 6 bases, with 3 bases of the junction left unmatched. The CDR3 spells CAISEVTGVNEQFF. The DNA of the CDR3 is TGTGCCATCAGTGAGGTGACAGGGGTCAATGAGCAGTTCTTC.

The V gene is TRBV5-4, the J gene TRBJ2-3, with TRBD2 identical over 8 bases. Looked up from germline, CDR1 is SGHNT and CDR2 is YYREEE (reference sequence). The CDR3 is made up of 16 amino acids. The V and J ends lost 4 bases and 0 bases, in that order; junction bases with no gene match: 7. CDR3 sequence (DNA): TGTGCCAGCAGCCCCCAAGCGGGAGCAAGCACAGATACGCAGTATTTT. Amino acids: CASSPQAGASTDTQYF.

The chain carries TRBV6-5 and TRBJ2-1; 10 bases are shared with TRBD2. Germline lookup yields CDR1 MNHEY and CDR2 SVGAGI. The J segment lost 4 bases and the V segment lost 11 bases, leaving 8 bases of the junction unmatched. The CDR3 has 14 residues. CDR3 protein: CAGGISGRYNEQFF. CDR3 DNA sequence: TGTGCCGGGGGTATTAGCGGGAGGTACAATGAGCAGTTCTTC.

The CDR3: CASSGTGRQPQHF. CDR3 nucleotide sequence: TGTGCCAGCAGCGGGACAGGACGTCAGCCCCAGCATTTT. The chain has TRBV3-1 (or the pseudogene TRBV3-2) and TRBJ1-5; 8 bases line up with TRBD1. CDR3 length: 13 residues. From germline, CDR1 is LGHDT and CDR2 YNNKEL (reference sequence). V shed 5 bases, J shed 6 bases, and the junction held 3 bases outside the gene matches.

The chain couples TRBV7-3 to TRBJ2-1; 8 bases are shared with TRBD2. This CDR3 contains 15 residues. The V gene's germline CDR1 is SGHTA and CDR2 FQGTGA. Unmatched junction bases numbered 4, after V lost 6 bases and J lost 0 bases. The chain's CDR3 is CASRGSGSSYNEQFF. The CDR3 DNA follows: TGTGCCAGCAGGGGGAGCGGGAGCTCCTACAATGAGCAGTTCTTC.

CDR3 coding DNA: TGTGCCAGTAGTCGGGGACAGGGGAACAATCAGCCCCAGCATTTT. This translates into CASSRGQGNNQPQHF. V gene TRBV19 combines with J gene TRBJ1-5; 10 bases are a match to TRBD1. CDR1 LNHDA and CDR2 SQIVND come from the germline V gene (reference sequence). There are 15 residues in the CDR3. V shed 5 bases and J 3 bases; nucleotides not matched to a gene: 4.

V and J are TRBV18 and TRBJ1-1; TRBD1 is a possible D gene (5 bases). The CDR3 contains 13 residues. V dropped 0 bases and J dropped 7 bases, with 9 bases sitting between them. From germline, CDR1 is KGHSH and CDR2 LQKENI. DNA of the CDR3: TGTGCCAGCTCACCACCCGACAGCTATGAAGCTTTCTTT. Residues: CASSPPDSYEAFF. The complete variable domain, with remaining parts taken from reference TRBV18 and TRBJ1-1, reads NAGVMQNPRHLVRRRGQEARLRCSPMKGHSHVYWYRQLPEEGLKFMVYLQKENIIDESGMPKERFSAEFPKEGPSILRIQQVVRGDSAAYFCASSPPDSYEAFFGQGTRLTVV.

This clone appeared a single time. This chain links TRBV5-3 with TRBJ2-7; TRBD2 matches at 8 bases. Being an ORF, TRBV5-3 has a function that is uncertain. The CDR3 has 14 amino acids. The V segment lost 4 bases and the J segment 9 bases; nucleotides outside the gene matches: 12. CDR3 amino acids: CARSPGGDRRGQYF. The DNA for the CDR3 is TGTGCCAGAAGCCCGGGGGGGGACCGACGGGGGCAGTACTTC.

The genes are TRBV27 and TRBJ2-1; D might be TRBD2 (5 bases). The CDR3 totals 17 residues. Germline V gives CDR1 MNHEY, CDR2 SMNVEV (reference sequence). V shed 5 bases and J shed 0 bases, with 17 bases lying between them. The CDR3 DNA sequence: TGTGCCAGCAGTCCCGACTACGGCGGTAGCTCCTACAATGAGCAGTTCTTC. Amino acids: CASSPDYGGSSYNEQFF.

V gene TRBV10-3 combines with J gene TRBJ2-7, with 8 bases matching TRBD1. Trimming took 6 bases from V and 2 from J; bases not matched to a gene: 6. The CDR3 is 14 residues long. Germline V gene lookup returns CDR1 ENHRY and CDR2 SYGVKD. Here the CDR3 reads CAISPATGAYEQYF. The CDR3 nucleotides read TGTGCCATCAGCCCCGCGACAGGGGCCTACGAGCAGTACTTC.

Comment on this clone: Other nucleotide sequences in the sample specify the same CDR3. CDR3 nucleotide sequence: TGTGCCAGCAGTCTCACAGATACGCAGTATTTT. It encodes CASSLTDTQYF. The chain combines TRBV12-3 or TRBV12-4 with TRBJ2-3; D ambiguous. Trimming cost V 5 bases and J 2 bases, with 2 bases left between them. This CDR3 region has 11 residues.